A single TCR beta chain is shown here with its context. The antigen is undetermined. These data originate in a study of T cells expressing NK-cell markers. Study-level background: The study drew TCR beta repertoires from sorted CD3+CD56+NKG2C+, CD3+CD56+NKG2C- and CD3+CD56-NKG2C+ T cells. Sequenced donors, eight in total, included seven who were HCMV-seropositive and one who was seronegative.

Study results and limitations: Of CD8+ T cells, roughly 1.0-7.0% belonged to dominant NKG2C+ clonotypes in five or six donors. Clones of NKG2C+ T cells that had expanded were of unclear HCMV specificity.

This CDR3 has 11 amino acids. Looked up from germline, CDR1 is SGHAT and CDR2 is FQDESV (reference sequence). From the 5' RACE reads, TCRdb lists one entry per CDR3 protein and no DNA. The listing contains about 150,000 distinct CDR3 sequences. The chain uses TRBV11-1 and TRBJ2-1. This TCR came from a woman aged 45-65 years in good health. The specimen sequenced was blood T cells: a sorted CD56 or NKG2C T cell subset, CD4+ or CD8+ T cells, or bulk PBMC T cells (not recorded which). The CDR3 sequence is CASSLGVEQFF. Full variable domain (outside the CDR3, taken from reference TRBV11-1 and TRBJ2-1): EAEVAQSPRYKITEKSQAVAFWCDPISGHATLYWYRQILGQGPELLVQFQDESVVDDSQLPKDRFSAERLKGVDSTLKIQPAELGDSAMYLCASSLGVEQFFGPGTRLTVL.